This T cell receptor beta chain was sequenced in a study of blood T cell repertoires in COVID-19. The CDR3 sequence is 13 residues long. V gave up 7 bases and J gave up 5 bases, with 13 bases separating them. Germline V gene sequence: CDR1 KGHDR, CDR2 SFDVKD. In the original processing: Reference gene primer amplification gave estimated nucleated cell counts. Libraries were prepared by immunoSEQ multiplex PCR; TCRdb keeps only in-frame clonotypes and omits some of them. That table supplies the V and J calls and clone size; D and trimming were determined from the DNA. The data show around 260,000 clones, about nine tenths seen once.

Source material: peripheral blood. The sequence was collected from a woman in her thirties with active or convalescent COVID-19. The J gene is TRBJ2-5, the V gene TRBV24-1; TRBD2 is a possible D gene (6 bases). The CDR3 nucleotides are TGTGCCACCAGGTCCCCCGGGGGTGAGACCCAGTACTTC. Protein sequence: CATRSPGGETQYF.